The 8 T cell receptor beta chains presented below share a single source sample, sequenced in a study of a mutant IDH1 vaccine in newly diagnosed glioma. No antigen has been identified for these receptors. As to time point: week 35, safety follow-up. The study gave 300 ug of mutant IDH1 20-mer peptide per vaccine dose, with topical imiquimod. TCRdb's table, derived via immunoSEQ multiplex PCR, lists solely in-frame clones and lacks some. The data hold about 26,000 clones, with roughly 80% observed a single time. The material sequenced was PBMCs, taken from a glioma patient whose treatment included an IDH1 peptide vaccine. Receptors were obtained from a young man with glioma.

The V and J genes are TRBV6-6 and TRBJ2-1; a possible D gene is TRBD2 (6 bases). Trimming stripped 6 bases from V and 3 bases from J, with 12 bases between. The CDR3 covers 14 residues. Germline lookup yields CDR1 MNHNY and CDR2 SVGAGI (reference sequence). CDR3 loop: CASSTGDFYNEQFF. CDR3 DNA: TGTGCCAGCAGCACGGGGGACTTCTACAATGAGCAGTTCTTC.

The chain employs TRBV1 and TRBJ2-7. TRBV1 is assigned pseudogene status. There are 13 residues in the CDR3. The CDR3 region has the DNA TGCACCAGCAGCCAAGATTTGGAAGACGAGCAGTACTTC. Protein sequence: CTSSQDLEDEQYF.

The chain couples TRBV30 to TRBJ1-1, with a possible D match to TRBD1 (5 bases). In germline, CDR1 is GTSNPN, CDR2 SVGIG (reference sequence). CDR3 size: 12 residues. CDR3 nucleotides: TGTGCGGGATCGCAGGGAAGCACTGAAGCTTTCTTT. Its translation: CAGSQGSTEAFF.

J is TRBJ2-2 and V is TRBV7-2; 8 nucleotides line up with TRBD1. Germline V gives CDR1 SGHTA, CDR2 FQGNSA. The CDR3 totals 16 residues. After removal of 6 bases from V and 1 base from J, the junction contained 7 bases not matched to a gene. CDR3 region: CASSQEGTGNTGELFF. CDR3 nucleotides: TGTGCCAGCAGTCAGGAGGGGACAGGGAACACCGGGGAGCTGTTTTTT.

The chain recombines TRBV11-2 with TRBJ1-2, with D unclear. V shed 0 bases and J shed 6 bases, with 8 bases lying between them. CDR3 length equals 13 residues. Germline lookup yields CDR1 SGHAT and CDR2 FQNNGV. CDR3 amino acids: CASSLDTPDGYTF. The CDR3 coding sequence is TGTGCCAGCAGCTTAGATACCCCGGATGGCTACACCTTC.

This CDR3 reads CASRTGERSPLHF. The CDR3 DNA follows: TGTGCCAGCAGGACAGGGGAGAGATCACCCCTCCACTTT. V gene TRBV5-4 combines with J gene TRBJ1-6, with TRBD1 identical over 8 bases. Germline values: CDR1 SGHNT, CDR2 YYREEE (reference sequence). V lost 5 bases to trimming and J lost 10 bases; unmatched junction nucleotides: 5. The CDR3 extends over 13 amino acids.

The CDR3 protein is CSVHRDQETQYF. The CDR3 nucleotides read TGCAGCGTTCACAGGGACCAAGAGACCCAGTACTTC. V usage is TRBV29-1 and J usage is TRBJ2-5, with D possibly TRBD1 on 6 matching bases. Trimming cost V 5 bases and J 0 bases, with 7 bases left between them. Germline CDR1 and CDR2: SQVTM and ANQGSEA. This CDR3 has 12 residues.

CDR3 residues: CASSLESGTSAGYTF. In DNA form, the CDR3 reads TGCGCCAGCAGCTTGGAATCCGGGACTTCTGCTGGCTACACCTTC. V and J are TRBV5-1 and TRBJ1-2; D possibly corresponds to TRBD1 (5 bases). This CDR3 spans 15 amino acids. Germline V CDR1 and CDR2: SGHRS, YFSETQ. Trimming left V 0 bases short and J 7 bases short, with 16 bases between.